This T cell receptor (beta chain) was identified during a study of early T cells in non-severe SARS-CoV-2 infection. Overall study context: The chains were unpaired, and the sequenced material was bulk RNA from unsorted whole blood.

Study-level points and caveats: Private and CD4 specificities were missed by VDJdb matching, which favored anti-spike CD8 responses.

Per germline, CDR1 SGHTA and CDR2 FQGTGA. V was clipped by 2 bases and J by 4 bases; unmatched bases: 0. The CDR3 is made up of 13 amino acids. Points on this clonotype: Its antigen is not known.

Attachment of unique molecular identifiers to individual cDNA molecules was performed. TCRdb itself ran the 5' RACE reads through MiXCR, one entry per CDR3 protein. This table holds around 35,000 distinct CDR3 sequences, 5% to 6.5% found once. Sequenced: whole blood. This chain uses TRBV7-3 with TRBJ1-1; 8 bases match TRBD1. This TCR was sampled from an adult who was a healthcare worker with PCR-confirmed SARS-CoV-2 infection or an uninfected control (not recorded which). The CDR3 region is CASSLGTGTEAFF. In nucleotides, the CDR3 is TGTGCCAGCAGCTTAGGGACAGGCACTGAAGCTTTCTTT.